One and the same sample provided the 16 T cell receptor beta chains below, sequenced in a study of shared clonotypes between healthy human individuals. Sequenced by immunoSEQ multiplex PCR; TCRdb stores in-frame clones only, minus some. The data show around 2.5 million clones, with roughly 93% seen just once and 0.36% held by the top ten. Sequenced material: naive CD4+ T cells from PBMCs. The subset was: CD45RA+ positively selected. Receptors originate from a man aged 18 to 35 in good health. Some clones in this sample may be carry-over from other donors' samples.

The rearrangement links TRBV28 to TRBJ2-4; the match to TRBD1 covers 10 bases. Germline CDR1 is MDHEN and CDR2 is SYDVKM. J gave up 7 bases and V 0 bases, and 3 bases lay outside the gene matches. This CDR3 region has 15 residues. The CDR3, as DNA: TGTGCCAGCAGTTTATGGGGGGACAGGGGTAACATTCAGTACTTC. Protein: CASSLWGDRGNIQYF.

CDR3 sequence reads: CASRPGGTYTEAFF. CDR3 coding DNA: TGTGCCAGCAGACCCGGGGGTACGTACACTGAAGCTTTCTTT. This chain joins TRBV2 and TRBJ1-1; D perhaps matches TRBD1 (5 bases). Per the germline V gene, CDR1 is SNHLY and CDR2 is FYNNEI. CDR3 size: 14 residues. Trimming removed 6 bases from V and 3 bases from J, with 14 bases in between.

This chain links TRBV10-3 with TRBJ1-1, with TRBD1 identical over 9 bases. The junction had 6 bases not matched to a gene; V was cut back by 9 bases and J by 1 base. This CDR3 has 14 residues. Germline V CDR1 and CDR2: ENHRY, SYGVKD. CDR3 loop: CAIMAGQGNTEAFF. DNA of the CDR3: TGTGCCATTATGGCGGGACAGGGGAACACTGAAGCTTTCTTT.

The chain combines TRBV7-9 with TRBJ2-1; 9 bases match TRBD2. The J segment lost 3 bases and the V segment lost 5 bases, leaving 8 bases of the junction unmatched. This CDR3 contains 16 residues. Germline V gene data show CDR1 as SEHNR and CDR2 as FQNEAQ (reference sequence). In DNA form, the CDR3 reads TGTGCCAGCAGCAGCCGGCGACTAGCGGACTACAATGAGCAGTTCTTC. It yields the protein CASSSRRLADYNEQFF.

This chain connects TRBV5-8 to TRBJ2-1; perhaps TRBD1 as D (6 bases). The V end was cut by 3 bases, the J end by 6 bases, with 19 bases between. The CDR3 has 16 residues. Germline V gives CDR1 SGHTS, CDR2 YDEGEE. The DNA of the CDR3 is TGTGCCAGCAGCTACGGAAACCTGACAGGACTCAATGAGCAGTTCTTC. This sequence encodes CASSYGNLTGLNEQFF.

A single count supports this clone. The sample holds other DNA sequences that translate to the same CDR3. The J gene is TRBJ1-2, the V gene TRBV15; D remains ambiguous. This CDR3 contains 13 residues. With 0 bases removed from V and 5 bases from J, the gap between germline ends came to 7 bases. Germline V gives CDR1 LNHNV, CDR2 YYDKDF (reference sequence). Here the CDR3 DNA reads TGTGCCACCAGCAGAGATCGGCGTTATGGCTACACCTTC. Translation gives CATSRDRRYGYTF.

The table lists this clone with a count of one. The rearrangement joins TRBV7-2 to TRBJ1-5; D may be TRBD1 (5 bases). Germline CDR1 is SGHTA and CDR2 is FQGNSA. The CDR3 loop spans 13 amino acids. V was clipped by 1 base and J by 11 bases, with 12 bases between them. CDR3 residues: CASSLGPAGAQHF. The CDR3 DNA follows: TGTGCCAGCAGCTTAGGGCCAGCGGGGGCCCAGCATTTT.

The chain is built from TRBV5-1 and TRBJ1-3; D unresolved. Trimming pared 0 bases from V and 10 bases from J, leaving 11 bases between. Looked up from germline, CDR1 is SGHRS and CDR2 is YFSETQ. The CDR3 is 13 residues long. CDR3 bases: TGCGCCAGCAGCTTGGGCAGTTTTGATACCATATATTTT. Translating it yields CASSLGSFDTIYF. Based on the CDR3 plus reference TRBV5-1 and TRBJ1-3, the full variable domain is KAGVTQTPRYLIKTRGQQVTLSCSPISGHRSVSWYQQTPGQGLQFLFEYFSETQRNKGNFPGRFSGRQFSNSRSEMNVSTLELGDSALYLCASSLGSFDTIYFGEGSWLTVV.

The chain joins TRBV9 to TRBJ2-1, with a possible D match to TRBD2 (5 bases). The CDR3 length is 16 residues. Deletions cut 0 bases from V and 5 bases from J, with 15 bases between. Germline V gene data show CDR1 as SGDLS and CDR2 as YYNGEE. The CDR3 reads CASSVAPVGNDNEQFF. In DNA, the CDR3 is TGTGCCAGCAGCGTAGCCCCCGTCGGGAACGACAATGAGCAGTTCTTC.

The chain combines TRBV6-6 with TRBJ1-1; D call uncertain. The germline V and J ends were trimmed by 5 bases and 4 bases, with 8 bases remaining between them. Germline assignment: CDR1 MNHNY and CDR2 SVGAGI (reference sequence). This CDR3 is 12 amino acids long. The CDR3 coding sequence is TGTGCCAGCAGTCAAGGTCGCACTGAAGCTTTCTTT. Amino acids: CASSQGRTEAFF.

This clone is a singleton in its sample. CDR3 sequence (DNA): TGTGCCAGTAATAGGGGCCCGAACACTGAAGCTTTCTTT. Protein: CASNRGPNTEAFF. This chain uses TRBV19 with TRBJ1-1; tentatively, D is TRBD1 (5 bases). V was cut by 7 bases and J by 1 base, with 10 bases left in between. Germline CDR1 and CDR2: LNHDA and SQIVND (reference sequence). There are 13 residues in the CDR3.

This chain uses TRBV29-1 with TRBJ2-2, with 7 bases aligning to TRBD2. The CDR3 length is 12 residues. Germline V gene data show CDR1 as SQVTM and CDR2 as ANQGSEA. The J segment lost 6 bases and the V segment lost 7 bases, leaving 5 bases of the junction unmatched. CDR3 sequence reads: CSGRLAPGELFF. The CDR3 DNA reads as TGCAGCGGCCGACTAGCCCCCGGGGAGCTGTTTTTT.

The chain is built from TRBV5-4 and TRBJ2-5; D is unresolved. Trimming stripped 4 bases from V and 1 base from J, with 8 bases between. CDR3 length: 13 amino acids. Germline V CDR1 and CDR2: SGHNT, YYREEE (reference sequence). The CDR3 region has the DNA TGTGCCAGCAGCGAACTACCCCAAGAGACCCAGTACTTC. This sequence encodes CASSELPQETQYF.

The chain joins TRBV6-5 to TRBJ1-4, with 9 bases that match TRBD1. The trim removed 7 bases at V and 8 bases at J, leaving 8 bases unmatched. From germline, CDR1 is MNHEY and CDR2 SVGAGI. The CDR3 runs to 14 residues. The CDR3 loop reads CASKGTGLGEKLFF. Here the CDR3 DNA reads TGTGCCAGCAAGGGGACAGGGTTGGGGGAAAAACTGTTTTTT.

This rearrangement joins TRBV20-1 to TRBJ2-7; the match to TRBD2 covers 7 bases. The germline V gene encodes CDR1 DFQATT and CDR2 SNEGSKA (reference sequence). With V trimmed by 7 bases and J by 4 bases, 4 bases remained unmatched. This CDR3 region has 11 residues. In DNA form, the CDR3 reads TGCAGTGGGGAGGGAGAGTACGAGCAGTACTTC. Amino acids: CSGEGEYEQYF.

The table lists this clone with a count of one. The chain uses TRBV20-1 and TRBJ2-7; no firm D call. Between the trimmed V and J ends, which lost 5 bases and 4 bases, there was a span of 9 bases. Germline CDR1 and CDR2: DFQATT and SNEGSKA (reference sequence). This CDR3 comprises 11 residues. The DNA of the CDR3 is TGCAGTGCTGACAAGAAATACGAGCAGTACTTC. Its translation is CSADKKYEQYF.